This T cell receptor beta chain is drawn from a study of cytomegalovirus exposure and HLA in healthy donors. TCRdb's copy holds only in-frame clones and misses some; the assay was immunoSEQ multiplex PCR. The sample holds some 130,000 clones; 80% to 90% are singletons and the top ten take about 2.8%. Germline CDR1 reads SGHTA; CDR2 reads FQGNSA. V lost 3 bases, J lost 3 bases, and 2 bases lay in between. The CDR3 is 11 amino acids. Sequencing input: PBMCs. This chain joins TRBV7-2 and TRBJ2-5; no firm D call. The TCR sequence derives from a man younger than 30 in good health and CMV-seronegative. CDR3 nucleotide sequence: TGTGCCAGCAGCTTTAAAGAGACCCAGTACTTC. Translated: CASSFKETQYF. The variable domain in full, completed from reference TRBV7-2 and TRBJ2-5, reads GAGVSQSPSNKVTEKGKDVELRCDPISGHTALYWYRQSLGQGLEFLIYFQGNSAPDKSGLPSDRFSAERTGGSVSTLTIQRTQQEDSAVYLCASSFKETQYFGPGTRLLVL.